This T cell receptor (beta chain) was captured by sequencing in a study of T cells in tuberculosis. Profiling relied on immunoSEQ multiplex PCR, and the TCRdb table lists in-frame clones only, not all of them. The sample includes 20,000 to 25,000 clones, just over 90% seen only once; the top ten take roughly a sixth. The germline CDR1 and CDR2 sequences are SGHAT and FQNNGV. Trimming removed 4 bases from V and 6 bases from J; junction bases left unmatched: 12. The CDR3 has 17 residues. This chain uses TRBV11-2 with TRBJ2-2, with 9 bases matching TRBD1. The sequencing sample was made of PBMCs. The TCR was taken from a donor between 10 and 35 years old with latent tuberculosis or without tuberculosis infection. Some clones in this sample may be carry-over from other donors' samples. The CDR3 spells CASSSHGTGYYPGELFF. CDR3 nucleotide sequence: TGTGCCAGCAGCTCCCATGGGACAGGGTATTATCCCGGGGAGCTGTTTTTT.